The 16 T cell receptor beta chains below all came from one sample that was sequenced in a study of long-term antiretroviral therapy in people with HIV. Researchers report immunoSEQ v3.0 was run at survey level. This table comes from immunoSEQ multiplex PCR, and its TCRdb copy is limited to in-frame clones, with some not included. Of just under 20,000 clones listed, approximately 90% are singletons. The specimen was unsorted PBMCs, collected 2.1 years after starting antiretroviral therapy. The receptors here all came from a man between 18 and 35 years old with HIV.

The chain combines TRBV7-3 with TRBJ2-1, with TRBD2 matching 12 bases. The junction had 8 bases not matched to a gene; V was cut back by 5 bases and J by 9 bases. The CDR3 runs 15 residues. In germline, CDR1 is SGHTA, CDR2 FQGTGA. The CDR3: CASSPTSGRPGEQFF. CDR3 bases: TGTGCCAGCAGCCCAACTAGCGGGAGGCCCGGTGAGCAGTTCTTC.

The CDR3 coding sequence is TGTGCCAGCGGGAAGACGTTTAGTTTAGGAAATGAGCAGTTCTTC. The encoded protein is CASGKTFSLGNEQFF. The rearrangement uses TRBV9 and TRBJ2-1; D is undetermined. V lost 7 bases to trimming and J lost 7 bases, with 21 bases between them. There are 15 residues in the CDR3. Germline V gene lookup returns CDR1 SGDLS and CDR2 YYNGEE.

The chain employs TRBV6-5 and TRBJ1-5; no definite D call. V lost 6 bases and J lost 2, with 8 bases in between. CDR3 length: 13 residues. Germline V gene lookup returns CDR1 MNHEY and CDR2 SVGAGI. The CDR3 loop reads CASSGSGNQPQHF. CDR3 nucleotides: TGTGCCAGCAGCGGTAGTGGCAATCAGCCCCAGCATTTT.

As DNA, the CDR3 is TGTGCCAGCAGTTTCGCGCTAGCGGAGGCCACAGATACGCAGTATTTT. It translates to CASSFALAEATDTQYF. The chain recombines TRBV28 with TRBJ2-3; 7 nucleotides line up with TRBD2. With 3 bases clipped from V and 2 bases from J, the junction kept 8 bases outside the gene matches. This CDR3 region has 16 residues. Germline V lookup: CDR1 MDHEN, CDR2 SYDVKM.

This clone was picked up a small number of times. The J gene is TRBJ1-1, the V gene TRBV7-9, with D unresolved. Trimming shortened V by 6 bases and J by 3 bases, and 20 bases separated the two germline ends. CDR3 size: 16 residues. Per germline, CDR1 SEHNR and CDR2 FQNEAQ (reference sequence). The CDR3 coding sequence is TGTGCCAGCAGAAAGTCGGCCCCGCGGGTCGACACTGAAGCTTTCTTT. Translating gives CASRKSAPRVDTEAFF. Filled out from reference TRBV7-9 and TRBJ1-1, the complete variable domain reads DTGVSQNPRHKITKRGQNVTFRCDPISEHNRLYWYRQTLGQGPEFLTYFQNEAQLEKSRLLSDRFSAERPKGSFSTLEIQRTEQGDSAMYLCASRKSAPRVDTEAFFGQGTRLTVV.

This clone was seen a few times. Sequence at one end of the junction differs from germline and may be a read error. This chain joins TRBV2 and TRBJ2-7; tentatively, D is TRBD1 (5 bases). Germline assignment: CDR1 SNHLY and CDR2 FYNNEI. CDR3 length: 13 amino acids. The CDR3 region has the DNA TGTGCCAGCAGTACCCCGTCGGTAAGGGGCTCCAACTTC. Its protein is CASSTPSVRGSNF.

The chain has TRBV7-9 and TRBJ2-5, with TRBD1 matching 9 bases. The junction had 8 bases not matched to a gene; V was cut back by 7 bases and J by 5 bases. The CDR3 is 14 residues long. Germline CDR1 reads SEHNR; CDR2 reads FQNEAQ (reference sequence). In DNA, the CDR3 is TGTGCCAGCACCGGGACAGGGTTATGGGAGACCCAGTACTTC. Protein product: CASTGTGLWETQYF.

CDR3 nucleotides: TGCAGCGTCCGGCTCTCGACAGATAGCAATCAGCCCCAGCATTTT. As protein: CSVRLSTDSNQPQHF. The J gene is TRBJ1-5, the V gene TRBV29-1; D perhaps matches TRBD1 (5 bases). This CDR3 has 15 residues. Per germline, CDR1 SQVTM and CDR2 ANQGSEA. With 6 bases removed from V and 0 bases from J, the gap between germline ends came to 15 bases.

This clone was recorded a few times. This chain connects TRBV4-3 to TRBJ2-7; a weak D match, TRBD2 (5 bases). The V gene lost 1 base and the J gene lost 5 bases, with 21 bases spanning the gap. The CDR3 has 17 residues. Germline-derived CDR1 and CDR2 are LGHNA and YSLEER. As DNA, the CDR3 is TGCGCCAGCAGCCAAGGGTCAAGCGGCTCCCTACGCGACGAGCAGTACTTC. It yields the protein CASSQGSSGSLRDEQYF.

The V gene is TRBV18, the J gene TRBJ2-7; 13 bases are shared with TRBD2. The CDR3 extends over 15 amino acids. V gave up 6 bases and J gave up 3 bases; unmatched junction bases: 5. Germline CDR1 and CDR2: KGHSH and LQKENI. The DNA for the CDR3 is TGTGCCAGCTCTACCACTAGCGGGAGGGACTACGAGCAGTACTTC. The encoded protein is CASSTTSGRDYEQYF.

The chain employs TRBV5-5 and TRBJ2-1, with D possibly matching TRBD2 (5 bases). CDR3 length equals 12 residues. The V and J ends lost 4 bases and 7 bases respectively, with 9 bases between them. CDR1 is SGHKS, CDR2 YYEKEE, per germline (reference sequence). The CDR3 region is CASSDRGNEQFF. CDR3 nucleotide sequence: TGTGCCAGCAGCGATCGGGGAAATGAGCAGTTCTTC.

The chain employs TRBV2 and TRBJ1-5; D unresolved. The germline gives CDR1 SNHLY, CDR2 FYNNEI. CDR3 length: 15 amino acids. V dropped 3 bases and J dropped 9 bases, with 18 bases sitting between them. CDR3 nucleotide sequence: TGTGCCAGCAGTGAGGGTGGGAGGGCATTACGGCCCCAGCATTTT. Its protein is CASSEGGRALRPQHF.

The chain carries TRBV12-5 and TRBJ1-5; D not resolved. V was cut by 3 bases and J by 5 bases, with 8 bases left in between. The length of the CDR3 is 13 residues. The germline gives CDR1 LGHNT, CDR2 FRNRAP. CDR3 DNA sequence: TGTGCTAGTGGTTTAGGTGTAGATCAGCCCCAGCATTTT. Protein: CASGLGVDQPQHF.

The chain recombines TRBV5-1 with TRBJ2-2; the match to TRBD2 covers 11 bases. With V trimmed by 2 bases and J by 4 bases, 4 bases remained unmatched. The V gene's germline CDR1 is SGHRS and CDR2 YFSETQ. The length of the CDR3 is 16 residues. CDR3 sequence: CASSLLAGEGTGELFF. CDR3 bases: TGCGCCAGCAGCTTACTAGCGGGAGAAGGCACCGGGGAGCTGTTTTTT.

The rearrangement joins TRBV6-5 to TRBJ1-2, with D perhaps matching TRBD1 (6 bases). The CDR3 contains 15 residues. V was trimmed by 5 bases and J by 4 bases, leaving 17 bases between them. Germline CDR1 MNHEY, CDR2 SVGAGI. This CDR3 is CASSPMGGHGYGYTF. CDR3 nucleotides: TGTGCCAGCAGTCCTATGGGGGGGCATGGCTATGGCTACACCTTC.

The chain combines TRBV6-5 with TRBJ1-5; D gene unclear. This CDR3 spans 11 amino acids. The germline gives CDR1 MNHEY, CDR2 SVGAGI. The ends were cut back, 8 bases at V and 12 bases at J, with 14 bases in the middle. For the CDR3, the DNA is TGTGCCAGCGGTAGTGGTCGGGTCCAGCATTTT. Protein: CASGSGRVQHF.